The next 2 T cell receptor beta chains were all read from a single sample in a study of vaccination and CD4 T cells after COVID-19. Noted treatment: roughly ten-day PBMC culture with coronavirus spike peptide pools or control peptides (ViraFEST assay). These receptors lack a known antigen. Sequenced with the Oncomine TCR Beta short-read assay was DNA taken from cultured CD4+ T cells. MiXCR, run by TCRdb on the PCR reads, gives a single entry per CDR3 protein. Among some 10,000 distinct CDR3 sequences listed, roughly 53% were seen once. Sequencing was performed on CD4+ T cells from blood, cultured in vitro. The receptors stem from a human donor who had recovered from COVID-19.

The chain joins TRBV9 to TRBJ2-2; tentatively, D is TRBD2 (5 bases). The CDR3 sequence is 15 residues long. Trimming removed 3 bases at V and 6 bases at J, with 15 bases between. From germline, CDR1 is SGDLS and CDR2 YYNGEE. The CDR3 spells CASSGAVIGAGELFF. The CDR3 DNA is TGTGCCAGCAGCGGAGCAGTTATCGGGGCCGGGGAGCTGTTTTTT.

Only a few counts were recorded for this clonotype. The CDR3 sequence is CASTYSGGGTEAFF. In DNA form, the CDR3 reads TGTGCCAGCACCTATAGCGGGGGCGGAACTGAAGCTTTCTTT. The chain is built from TRBV28 and TRBJ1-1; tentatively, D is TRBD1 (6 bases). The germline V and J ends were trimmed by 7 bases and 5 bases, with 17 bases remaining between them. The CDR3 is made up of 14 amino acids. Looked up from germline, CDR1 is MDHEN and CDR2 is SYDVKM.